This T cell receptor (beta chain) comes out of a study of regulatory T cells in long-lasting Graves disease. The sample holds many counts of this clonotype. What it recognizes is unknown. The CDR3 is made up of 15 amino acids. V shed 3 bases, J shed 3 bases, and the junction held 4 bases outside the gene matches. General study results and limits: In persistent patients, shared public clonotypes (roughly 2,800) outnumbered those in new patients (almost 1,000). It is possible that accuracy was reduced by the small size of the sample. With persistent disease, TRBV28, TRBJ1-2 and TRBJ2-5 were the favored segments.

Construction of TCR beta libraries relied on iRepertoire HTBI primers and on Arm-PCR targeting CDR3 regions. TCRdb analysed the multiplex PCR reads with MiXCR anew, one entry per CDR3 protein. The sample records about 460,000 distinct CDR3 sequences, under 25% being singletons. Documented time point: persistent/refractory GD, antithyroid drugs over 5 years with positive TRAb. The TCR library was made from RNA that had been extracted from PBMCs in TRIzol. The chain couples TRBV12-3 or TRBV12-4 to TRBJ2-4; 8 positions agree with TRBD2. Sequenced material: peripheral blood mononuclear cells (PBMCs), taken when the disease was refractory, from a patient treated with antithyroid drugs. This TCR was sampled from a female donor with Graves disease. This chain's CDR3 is CASSLSGRDKNIQYF. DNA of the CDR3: TGTGCCAGCAGTTTGTCCGGGAGGGACAAAAACATTCAGTACTTC.